Included here is one T cell receptor (beta chain) sequence, with context. The antigen is unknown. This specimen comes from a study of OX40 agonist ivuxolimab in advanced cancers. Study as a whole: Three patients showed partial responses: one hepatocellular carcinoma and two cutaneous melanoma cases.

Exclusion of a patient followed from autoimmune disease history or systemic immunosuppression. Peripheral blood came from all dose cohorts at three timepoints. Deletions cut 2 bases from V and 3 bases from J, with 13 bases between. The CDR3 runs to 15 residues. Germline V gene data show CDR1 as MGHRA and CDR2 as YSYEKL. Study-level points and caveats: Certain nonresponders likewise exhibited a low normalized T-cell clonal expansion.

Only in-frame clones appear in the TCRdb table, and some are missing; sequencing was by immunoSEQ multiplex PCR. The sample lists approximately 76,000 clones; roughly 85% were seen once. This chain joins TRBV4-1 and TRBJ1-1; possibly TRBD1 for D (5 bases). This TCR was recovered from an adult with an advanced solid tumor such as melanoma, head and neck, liver or kidney cancer. This sample comprised CD4+ or CD8+ T cells sorted from blood, obtained in a trial of the OX40 agonist ivuxolimab. CDR3 nucleotide sequence: TGCGCCAGCAGCCAACCCGTGGGGGGGGACACTGAAGCTTTCTTT. It translates to CASSQPVGGDTEAFF.